The sequence of this T cell receptor beta chain was determined in a study of blood T cells in healthy people across ages. This clonotype has just a few counts. Its specificity is unknown. General study findings and limits: Diversity was estimated from one million T cells, and these estimates were considered underestimates.

This CDR3 comprises 16 residues. V lost 6 bases to trimming and J lost 1 base, with 13 bases between them. A sample-barcoded 5' primer and a J-beta primer mix were used in a second PCR of roughly 6 to 12 cycles. Each cDNA molecule was tagged by a template-switch adaptor with 12 random nucleotides. MiXCR, applied by TCRdb to the 5' RACE reads, yields one record per CDR3 protein. Among about 1,400,000 distinct CDR3 sequences listed, 35% to 45% were seen once. The clonotype comes from a woman under 30 in good health. V is TRBV12-3 or TRBV12-4 and J is TRBJ2-6; a weak D match, TRBD2 (6 bases). Sequenced material: blood. CDR3: CASSRLGGSGANVLTF. The CDR3 DNA reads TGTGCCAGCAGCCGCCTGGGGGGATCTGGGGCCAACGTCCTGACTTTC.